The TCR beta chain described here comes from a study of T cells in women clearing cervical HPV infection. Study-level background: HLA type could not be excluded as a confounder.

Per the germline V gene, CDR1 is SGHVS and CDR2 is FQNEAQ. V lost 5 bases and J lost 1, with 10 bases in between. CDR3 size: 14 residues. Comment on this clone: The read ends 3 residues early relative to the CDR3; the germline J gene fills the gap.

TCRdb keeps only in-frame clones here, not all; method: immunoSEQ multiplex PCR. The sample includes around 44,000 clones. The chain uses TRBV7-8 and TRBJ2-3; D call uncertain. This receptor was identified in a woman between 18 and 70 years old with a cervical HPV16 infection that either progressed to CIN3+ or cleared (not recorded which). Sequenced: blood buffy coat. The CDR3: CASSLNYRTDTQYF. The part of the CDR3 DNA that was read is TGTGCCAGCAGCCTTAACTACCGCACAGATACG.